This T cell receptor beta chain appears in the sequencing data of a study of T-cell memory formation after mild COVID-19. Study-level findings and limits: Clones contracting over day 15 to 85 were CD4/CD8 balanced, with later expanders leaning CD4+. The study detected some responding clones in pre-infection memory, suggesting cross-reactive memory joined.

The CDR3 runs 18 residues. The trim removed 3 bases at V and 1 base at J, leaving 7 bases unmatched. Germline-derived CDR1 and CDR2 are SGHVS and FQNEAQ. In this sample, this clonotype turned up a few times. Its matching antigen is unknown. 5'RACE with constant-segment primers built TCRalpha and TCRbeta cDNA libraries with UMIs. Via MiXCR, TCRdb re-called the 5' RACE reads, giving one row per CDR3 protein. Of over 400,000 distinct CDR3 sequences listed, around a quarter are singletons. The source is an adult woman who had mild COVID-19 (a few samples of this study predate the infection). Cell type and time point are not known. The sequencing sample was made of PBMCs or a T cell subset sorted from them (not recorded which). The chain uses TRBV7-8 and TRBJ2-3, with TRBD2 matching over 13 bases. The CDR3 loop is CASSFTTSGRPGTDTQYF. The DNA of the CDR3 is TGTGCCAGCAGCTTCACGACTAGCGGGAGGCCGGGCACAGATACGCAGTATTTT.